Shown below are 27 T cell receptor beta chains from a single sample sequenced in a study of neoadjuvant anti-PD-1 for oral cavity cancer. The time point: after neoadjuvant nivolumab, at surgical resection. Sequencing used immunoSEQ multiplex PCR; TCRdb keeps in-frame clones, though not all of them. The sample contains about 13,000 clones, 67% of which appear only once. The material sequenced was PBMCs, taken after nivolumab (anti-PD-1) treatment. These receptors were collected from a person aged 35-79 years with oral cavity squamous cell carcinoma.

V usage is TRBV7-8 and J usage is TRBJ1-1, with D unresolved. The germline gives CDR1 SGHVS, CDR2 FQNEAQ. Trimming removed 3 bases from V and 2 bases from J, with 13 bases in between. This CDR3 spans 15 amino acids. The CDR3 DNA is TGTGCCAGCAGCTTGACTTCAGTGGGCAACACTGAAGCTTTCTTT. It is translated as CASSLTSVGNTEAFF.

This clone has more than one count but fewer than ten. This chain uses TRBV11-2 with TRBJ2-7; no definite D call. The CDR3 is 13 amino acids. Per germline, CDR1 SGHAT and CDR2 FQNNGV. V lost 6 bases to trimming and J lost 3 bases, with 12 bases between them. CDR3 loop: CASSHSSVYEQYF. The CDR3 DNA reads TGTGCCAGCAGTCACTCGTCAGTCTACGAGCAGTACTTC.

The sample holds a few counts of this clone. The chain joins TRBV7-2 to TRBJ2-7, with 7 bases identical to TRBD2. Germline loops: CDR1 SGHTA, CDR2 FQGNSA. V lost 3 bases, J lost 6 bases, and 8 bases stayed unmatched. This CDR3 has 14 residues. Here the CDR3 reads CASSFAGEGVEQYF. The CDR3 DNA reads TGTGCCAGCAGCTTCGCGGGAGAAGGGGTCGAGCAGTACTTC.

This chain links TRBV21-1 with TRBJ1-2; the table's TRBD1 call for D was not verified on the DNA. TRBV21-1 corresponds to a pseudogene. The CDR3 sequence is 14 residues long. The CDR3 spells CASSKDDRGWYLTF. CDR3 sequence (DNA): TGTGCCAGCAGCAAAGACGACAGGGGGTGGTATCTCACCTTC.

CDR3 sequence reads: CASSEMGDYEQYF. The CDR3 nucleotides are TGTGCCAGCAGTGAAATGGGAGACTACGAGCAGTACTTC. The chain uses TRBV2 and TRBJ2-7; the D gene is possibly TRBD2 (5 bases). CDR3 size: 13 residues. CDR1 and CDR2 from the germline V gene are SNHLY and FYNNEI. Trimming cost V 2 bases and J 3 bases, with 8 bases left between them.

The chain recombines TRBV7-9 with TRBJ2-7, with 10 bases fitting TRBD1. V gave up 5 bases and J gave up 3 bases; unmatched junction bases: 4. The CDR3 totals 14 residues. Germline V lookup: CDR1 SEHNR, CDR2 FQNEAQ (reference sequence). CDR3 amino acids: CASSEGQGVYEQYF. The DNA of the CDR3 is TGTGCCAGCAGCGAAGGACAGGGGGTCTACGAGCAGTACTTC.

The rearrangement uses TRBV4-1 and TRBJ2-7, with D perhaps being TRBD1 or TRBD2 (5 bases each). CDR3 size: 15 residues. V lost 5 bases, J lost 4 bases, and 18 bases lay in between. CDR1 and CDR2 from the germline V gene are MGHRA and YSYEKL. CDR3 in DNA: TGCGCCAGCAGCTTTGAAGAGGGGCTCCGGTACGAGCAGTACTTC. It is translated as CASSFEEGLRYEQYF.

V and J are TRBV10-1 and TRBJ1-1; D is perhaps TRBD1 (6 bases). The CDR3 totals 12 residues. The V end was cut by 5 bases, the J end by 8 bases, with 12 bases between. Germline loops: CDR1 WNHNN, CDR2 SYGVQD (reference sequence). CDR3 region: CASSSGTREAFF. The CDR3 DNA is TGCGCCAGCAGTTCTGGGACACGAGAAGCTTTCTTT.

V is TRBV7-9 and J is TRBJ2-7, with D possibly matching TRBD1 (5 bases). V was trimmed by 2 bases and J by 7 bases, leaving 15 bases between them. The germline gives CDR1 SEHNR, CDR2 FQNEAQ (reference sequence). The CDR3 is 14 residues long. Written as DNA, the CDR3 is TGTGCCAGCAGCTTAAAGGCAGGGTTATGGGAGCAGTACTTC. Translating gives CASSLKAGLWEQYF.

The sample holds a few counts of this clone. V usage is TRBV6-1 and J usage is TRBJ2-7, with 8 bases matching TRBD1. This CDR3 contains 15 residues. The V gene end was trimmed by 0 bases and the J gene end by 4 bases; junction bases not matched to a gene: 5. Germline-derived CDR1 and CDR2 are MNHNS and SASEGT. The CDR3 loop reads CASSEASRGRYEQYF. The CDR3 nucleotides are TGTGCCAGCAGTGAAGCTTCCAGGGGGCGATACGAGCAGTACTTC.

The V call is TRBV19, the J call TRBJ1-4; TRBD1 might be the D (6 bases). The CDR3 is 17 residues long. Trimming took off 3 bases at V and 1 base at J, with 15 bases between the two ends. Germline V gene lookup returns CDR1 LNHDA and CDR2 SQIVND (reference sequence). For the CDR3, the DNA is TGTGCCAGTAGTATCTCGGGGGCTATGAGAACTAATGAAAAACTGTTTTTT. Translated, it gives CASSISGAMRTNEKLFF.

This clone was seen more than once but under ten times. This rearrangement joins TRBV10-1 to TRBJ2-1; D perhaps matches TRBD2 (5 bases). V was shortened by 5 bases and J by 0 bases, with 8 bases between the two germline ends. CDR1 and CDR2 (germline): WNHNN, SYGVQD (reference sequence). This CDR3 comprises 14 residues. The CDR3 sequence: CASSPRDSYNEQFF. Written as DNA, the CDR3 is TGCGCCAGCAGTCCCCGGGACTCCTACAATGAGCAGTTCTTC.

V gene TRBV7-9 combines with J gene TRBJ2-7; 10 nucleotides line up with TRBD2. This CDR3 is built from 14 residues. CDR1 and CDR2 (germline): SEHNR, FQNEAQ (reference sequence). The J segment lost 7 bases and the V segment lost 5 bases, leaving 8 bases of the junction unmatched. CDR3 amino acids: CASSRTSGTGEQYF. CDR3 DNA: TGTGCCAGCAGCCGGACTAGCGGAACGGGGGAGCAGTACTTC.

The rearrangement joins TRBV5-1 to TRBJ2-5; 7 bases map to TRBD1. CDR3 size: 15 residues. CDR1 and CDR2 from the germline V gene are SGHRS and YFSETQ. J gave up 1 base and V 1 base, and 4 bases lay outside the gene matches. This CDR3 reads CASSLPGTAQETQYF. DNA for the CDR3: TGCGCCAGCAGCTTGCCTGGGACAGCCCAAGAGACCCAGTACTTC.

The rearrangement joins TRBV29-1 to TRBJ2-4; a possible D gene is TRBD1 (6 bases). Germline V gene sequence: CDR1 SQVTM, CDR2 ANQGSEA. Trimming left V 5 bases short and J 5 bases short, with 13 bases between. The CDR3 covers 13 residues. CDR3 in amino acids: CSVTGTIENIQYF. In DNA, the CDR3 is TGCAGCGTTACCGGGACAATTGAAAACATTCAGTACTTC.

This chain links TRBV7-9 with TRBJ2-5; the match to TRBD2 covers 8 bases. This CDR3 has 14 residues. V lost 1 base to trimming and J lost 5 bases; unmatched junction nucleotides: 3. Germline CDR1 is SEHNR and CDR2 is FQNEAQ (reference sequence). CDR3 residues: CASSLESSGETQYF. As DNA, the CDR3 is TGTGCCAGCAGCTTAGAGTCTAGCGGGGAGACCCAGTACTTC.

This clone was counted a few times. The V call is TRBV7-8, the J call TRBJ1-5; 8 bases agree with TRBD1. V gave up 2 bases and J gave up 3 bases; unmatched junction bases: 3. CDR3 length: 15 amino acids. Germline loops: CDR1 SGHVS, CDR2 FQNEAQ. The CDR3 sequence is CASSLTGGYNQPQHF. Here the CDR3 DNA reads TGTGCCAGCAGCTTAACAGGGGGTTACAATCAGCCCCAGCATTTT.

V and J are TRBV4-1 and TRBJ2-5; TRBD2 agrees at 12 bases. The CDR3 contains 15 residues. Germline CDR1 reads MGHRA; CDR2 reads YSYEKL. The V gene end was trimmed by 6 bases and the J gene end by 2 bases; junction bases not matched to a gene: 4. The CDR3 reads CASSRTSGVQETQYF. The CDR3 bases are TGCGCCAGCAGTAGGACTAGCGGGGTACAAGAGACCCAGTACTTC.

The chain combines TRBV2 with TRBJ2-1, with 8 nucleotides matching TRBD2. Trimming removed 5 bases from V and 4 bases from J; junction bases left unmatched: 4. Germline V gene lookup returns CDR1 SNHLY and CDR2 FYNNEI. CDR3 length equals 14 residues. The CDR3 region has the DNA TGTGCCAGCAGTCCGGGACTAGTATACAATGAGCAGTTCTTC. This codes for CASSPGLVYNEQFF.

This chain connects TRBV30 to TRBJ1-1; no reliable D call. Trimming shortened V by 4 bases and J by 6 bases, and 18 bases separated the two germline ends. This CDR3 contains 14 residues. Germline V gives CDR1 GTSNPN, CDR2 SVGIG (reference sequence). In DNA, the CDR3 is TGTGCCTGGACCAACCGAGGGAGTTCGGCTGAAGCTTTCTTT. It is translated as CAWTNRGSSAEAFF.

In this sample, this clone turned up once. This chain connects TRBV11-2 to TRBJ1-2; D perhaps matches TRBD1 (6 bases). Deletions cut 5 bases from V and 6 bases from J, with 16 bases between. The CDR3 contains 14 residues. The germline V gene encodes CDR1 SGHAT and CDR2 FQNNGV. CDR3 region: CASSPLPDRDGYTF. In nucleotides, the CDR3 is TGTGCCAGCAGCCCCCTTCCGGACAGAGATGGCTACACCTTC.

The J gene is TRBJ2-7, the V gene TRBV11-1; 13 nucleotides match TRBD2. This CDR3 comprises 14 residues. Germline trimming cut 6 bases from V and 6 bases from J; bases unmatched to any gene: 5. Germline loops: CDR1 SGHAT, CDR2 FQDESV (reference sequence). CDR3 in amino acids: CASRPGLAGSEQYF. In nucleotides, the CDR3 is TGTGCCAGCAGGCCGGGACTAGCGGGAAGCGAGCAGTACTTC. The full variable domain, in which reference TRBV11-1 and TRBJ2-7 provide the parts outside the CDR3, is EAEVAQSPRYKITEKSQAVAFWCDPISGHATLYWYRQILGQGPELLVQFQDESVVDDSQLPKDRFSAERLKGVDSTLKIQPAELGDSAMYLCASRPGLAGSEQYFGPGTRLTVT.

The chain employs TRBV28 and TRBJ1-5; 8 bases are shared with TRBD1. Losses at the gene ends were 7 bases for V and 2 bases for J; bases not matched to a gene: 4. The CDR3 loop spans 14 amino acids. CDR1 MDHEN and CDR2 SYDVKM come from the germline V gene. The CDR3: CASKNRGGNQPQHF. The CDR3 DNA is TGTGCCAGCAAAAACAGGGGGGGCAATCAGCCCCAGCATTTT.

The gene calls are TRBV7-8 and TRBJ2-3; either TRBD1 or TRBD2 may supply D (5 bases each). This CDR3 contains 13 residues. V was clipped by 1 base and J by 12 bases, with 14 bases between them. The germline CDR1 and CDR2 sequences are SGHVS and FQNEAQ. CDR3 bases: TGTGCCAGCAGCTTAGTCGGGACCATTACACAGTATTTT. Translated: CASSLVGTITQYF.

This clone was recorded only once. V is TRBV29-1 and J is TRBJ2-1; D call uncertain. Germline CDR1 is SQVTM and CDR2 is ANQGSEA. Trimming removed 6 bases from V and 8 bases from J, with 14 bases in between. The CDR3 has 12 amino acids. The CDR3 DNA reads as TGCAGCGTAGCGCGGACGGGCGATGAGCAGTTCTTC. Translation: CSVARTGDEQFF.

The genes are TRBV2 and TRBJ2-3; no firm D call. Trimming left V 3 bases short and J 0 bases short, with 16 bases between. The CDR3 covers 17 residues. Per the germline V gene, CDR1 is SNHLY and CDR2 is FYNNEI. CDR3 sequence: CASSDPGDWSSTDTQYF. For the CDR3, the DNA is TGTGCCAGCAGTGATCCTGGGGATTGGTCTAGCACAGATACGCAGTATTTT.

V is TRBV5-1 and J is TRBJ1-1; the D is unclear. Germline assignment: CDR1 SGHRS and CDR2 YFSETQ. The CDR3 has 16 residues. V shed 4 bases and J shed 0 bases, with 16 bases lying between them. The CDR3 bases are TGCGCCAGCAGCCCCGGCCCTCCGGGGATGAACACTGAAGCTTTCTTT. As protein: CASSPGPPGMNTEAFF.